These 28 T cell receptor beta chains share one sample of origin, sequenced in a study of regulatory T cells in long-lasting Graves disease. The time point was: newly diagnosed GD, antithyroid drugs for less than 3 months. RNA from PBMCs was the source of the TCR library. HTBI primers from iRepertoire and Arm-PCR of CDR3 regions yielded the TCR beta libraries. From the multiplex PCR reads, TCRdb called clonotypes with MiXCR, one entry per CDR3 protein. The sample records about 430,000 distinct CDR3 sequences, over 12% being singletons. These data were likewise used in another study, on T cells in Graves' hyperthyroidism and ophthalmopathy.

The sample was peripheral blood mononuclear cells (PBMCs), taken at new diagnosis, from a patient treated with antithyroid drugs. The receptor set was obtained from a woman in her forties with Graves disease.

This clonotype appeared many times. The chain couples TRBV12-3 or TRBV12-4 to TRBJ2-2; 9 bases map to TRBD1. V shed 4 bases, J shed 6 bases, and the junction held 6 bases outside the gene matches. The CDR3 is made up of 15 amino acids. For the CDR3, the DNA is TGTGCCAGCAGTTCCCAGGACAGGGGCCCCGGGGAGCTGTTTTTT. Its protein product is CASSSQDRGPGELFF.

This clonotype was detected ten times or more. This chain links TRBV12-3 or TRBV12-4 with TRBJ2-7, with 7 positions matching TRBD2. V lost 6 bases to trimming and J lost 0 bases; unmatched junction nucleotides: 5. The CDR3 covers 14 residues. The CDR3 protein is CASSTSGASYEQYF. The DNA of the CDR3 is TGTGCCAGCAGCACCAGCGGGGCCTCCTACGAGCAGTACTTC.

In this sample, this clonotype turned up many times. The chain employs TRBV20-1 and TRBJ1-1; D remains ambiguous. This CDR3 is built from 16 residues. Trimming left V 0 bases short and J 1 base short, with 15 bases between. Germline V CDR1 and CDR2: DFQATT, SNEGSKA (reference sequence). Written as DNA, the CDR3 is TGCAGTGCTAGAGATCCTGGTTACCGGGGGAACACTGAAGCTTTCTTT. Amino acids: CSARDPGYRGNTEAFF.

This clonotype has more than one count but fewer than ten. This chain joins TRBV27 and TRBJ2-5, with 8 nucleotides matching TRBD2. V lost 7 bases to trimming and J lost 2 bases; unmatched junction nucleotides: 9. Germline CDR1 MNHEY, CDR2 SMNVEV (reference sequence). The CDR3 runs to 15 residues. The DNA for the CDR3 is TGTGCCAGCACCTTTACTAGCGGAACTCAAGAGACCCAGTACTTC. Translated: CASTFTSGTQETQYF.

In regard to this clonotype: Since a much larger clone is just one base distant, this may be a read error. The chain is built from TRBV2 and TRBJ2-1; the match to TRBD2 covers 7 bases. Germline assignment: CDR1 SNHLY and CDR2 FYNNEI. The CDR3 has 12 residues. The V segment lost 4 bases and the J segment 8 bases; nucleotides outside the gene matches: 2. As DNA, the CDR3 is TGTGCCAGCAGTGGACGGGGGGATGAGCAGTTCTTC. Its translation is CASSGRGDEQFF.

To note about this clonotype: A read error likely explains this, since a far larger clone differs by one base. For the CDR3, the DNA is TGTGCCAGCGTCCGTAACCGGGACCACCTAGAGGCCCAGTACTTC. It is translated as CASVRNRDHLEAQYF. The V gene is TRBV12-3 or TRBV12-4, the J gene TRBJ2-3; D may be TRBD1 or TRBD2 (5 bases each). The last part of the DNA fits TRBJ2-5 better; the J call may be wrong. CDR3 length equals 15 residues.

The table lists this clonotype with many counts. This rearrangement joins TRBV18 to TRBJ2-5; D not resolved. The V end lost 0 bases, the J end lost 2 bases, and 7 bases lay between the germline ends. CDR3 length: 14 residues. The germline V gene encodes CDR1 KGHSH and CDR2 LQKENI. The CDR3 here is CASSPPSGQETQYF. The CDR3 coding sequence is TGTGCCAGCTCACCACCTTCAGGTCAAGAGACCCAGTACTTC.

As for this clonotype: With a much larger clone just one base away, this may be a read error. This sequence joins TRBV12-3 or TRBV12-4 and TRBJ1-5; 7 positions agree with TRBD1. The CDR3 loop spans 17 amino acids. V trimming: 2 bases; J trimming: 6 bases; junction bases outside the gene matches: 13. The CDR3 reads CASSLRSDRDKTQPQHF. In DNA, the CDR3 is TGTGCCAGCAGTTTAAGGTCCGACAGGGATAAGACTCAGCCCCAGCATTTT.

This clonotype was seen repeatedly, ten times or more. The chain couples TRBV6-2 or TRBV6-3 to TRBJ1-2; 8 positions agree with TRBD1. The germline V gene has CDR1 MNHEY and CDR2 SVGEGT. J gave up 6 bases and V 5 bases, and 5 bases lay outside the gene matches. This CDR3 spans 13 amino acids. In nucleotides, the CDR3 is TGTGCCAGCAGTGAGATGACAGGGGATGGCTACACCTTC. Translated, it gives CASSEMTGDGYTF.

This clonotype was seen at least ten times. The rearrangement joins TRBV12-3 or TRBV12-4 to TRBJ2-1, with TRBD2 identical over 8 bases. Trimming at V came to 6 bases and at J to 0 bases, leaving 10 bases not matched to a gene. The CDR3 totals 17 residues. CDR3 residues: CASRPPGGGSSYNEQFF. The CDR3 DNA reads TGTGCCAGCAGGCCTCCCGGGGGGGGGAGCTCCTACAATGAGCAGTTCTTC.

To note about this clonotype: This clone may be a read error of a much larger clone one base away. The chain is built from TRBV20-1 and TRBJ1-1; D ambiguous. This CDR3 is built from 12 residues. Per the germline V gene, CDR1 is DFQATT and CDR2 is SNEGSKA (reference sequence). In DNA, the CDR3 is TGCAGTGCTAGAGTCAGGAACACTGGAGCTTTCTTT. It is translated as CSARVRNTGAFF.

On this clonotype: The junction departs from the called germline gene at one end, perhaps through a read error. CDR3 in DNA: TGTGCCAACAGCGTAGAATTAGCGGATGGCAATGAGCAGTTCTTC. Its translation: CANSVELADGNEQFF. The V gene is TRBV9, the J gene TRBJ2-1; possibly TRBD2 for D (6 bases). The CDR3 sequence is 15 residues long. Germline lookup yields CDR1 SGDLS and CDR2 YYNGEE.

This chain joins TRBV15 and TRBJ2-7; 8 positions match TRBD2. Germline CDR1 reads LNHNV; CDR2 reads YYDKDF (reference sequence). J gave up 0 bases and V 2 bases, and 3 bases lay outside the gene matches. There are 15 residues in the CDR3. CDR3 coding DNA: TGTGCCACCAGCAGACGCGGGGGGAGCTCCTACGAGCAGTACTTC. Translated, it gives CATSRRGGSSYEQYF. Full variable domain (missing parts from reference TRBV15 and TRBJ2-7): DAMVIQNPRYQVTQFGKPVTLSCSQTLNHNVMYWYQQKSSQAPKLLFHYYDKDFNNEADTPDNFQSRRPNTSFCFLDIRSPGLGDTAMYLCATSRRGGSSYEQYFGPGTRLTVT.

This clonotype has at least ten counts. The V and J genes are TRBV27 and TRBJ1-1; the match to TRBD1 covers 10 bases. After removal of 2 bases from V and 5 bases from J, the junction contained 5 bases not matched to a gene. The germline V gene has CDR1 MNHEY and CDR2 SMNVEV (reference sequence). The CDR3 is 15 residues long. The CDR3 DNA sequence: TGTGCCAGCAGTTTAGGGACAGGGGCTGGGACTGAAGCTTTCTTT. Amino acid sequence: CASSLGTGAGTEAFF.

This clonotype was seen ten or more times. This CDR3 reads CASSTSREVGGGTEAFF. CDR3 DNA sequence: TGTGCCAGCAGTACCAGCAGAGAAGTTGGGGGGGGGACTGAAGCTTTCTTT. The chain links TRBV2 to TRBJ1-1; tentative D call: TRBD1 (5 bases). Germline CDR1 and CDR2: SNHLY and FYNNEI. Trimming took off 5 bases at V and 5 bases at J, with 24 bases between the two ends. This CDR3 contains 17 residues.

V gene TRBV2 combines with J gene TRBJ2-5; possible D gene TRBD1, 8 bases. The CDR3 is made up of 12 amino acids. CDR1 is SNHLY and CDR2 is FYNNEI in the germline V gene. The germline V and J ends were trimmed by 10 bases and 5 bases, with 14 bases remaining between them. The CDR3 DNA sequence: TGTGCCACCAACAGGGGGGGGGAGACCCAGTACTTC. Translating it yields CATNRGGETQYF.

This clonotype was seen at least ten times. The chain carries TRBV6-2 or TRBV6-3 and TRBJ2-3; 9 bases line up with TRBD2. The CDR3 sequence is 18 residues long. The ends lost 4 bases at V and 1 base at J; junction bases unmatched: 12. In germline, CDR1 is MNHEY, CDR2 SVGEGT. The CDR3 DNA reads TGTGCCAGCAGTTTTCGTTTAGCGGGAGTAGGTCGCACAGATACGCAGTATTTT. Translation: CASSFRLAGVGRTDTQYF.

There are many counts of this clonotype. This chain uses TRBV7-8 with TRBJ2-3; 14 nucleotides align to TRBD2. This CDR3 has 16 amino acids. Germline V gene sequence: CDR1 SGHVS, CDR2 FQNEAQ. V shed 0 bases, J shed 7 bases, and the junction held 3 bases outside the gene matches. The CDR3 sequence is CASSLATSGRANTQYF. CDR3 sequence (DNA): TGTGCCAGCAGCTTAGCGACTAGCGGGAGGGCTAATACGCAGTATTTT.

This clonotype was observed many times. The J gene is TRBJ1-1, the V gene TRBV7-6; D is undetermined. V shed 1 base and J shed 1 base, with 13 bases lying between them. Germline V gene sequence: CDR1 SGHVS, CDR2 FNYEAQ. The CDR3 contains 16 residues. CDR3: CASSLGVWRENTEAFF. The DNA for the CDR3 is TGTGCCAGCAGCTTAGGGGTCTGGAGGGAGAACACTGAAGCTTTCTTT.

This clonotype has ten or more counts. The rearrangement uses TRBV11-2 and TRBJ2-4; weak D call: TRBD1 (6 bases). The CDR3 loop spans 15 amino acids. Looked up from germline, CDR1 is SGHAT and CDR2 is FQNNGV. Trimming pared 0 bases from V and 6 bases from J, leaving 12 bases between. The CDR3 loop reads CASSLDFQGGNIQYF. Here the CDR3 DNA reads TGTGCCAGCAGCTTAGATTTCCAAGGGGGAAACATTCAGTACTTC.

The chain employs TRBV9 and TRBJ2-1, with 11 bases aligning to TRBD2. The V and J ends lost 4 bases and 10 bases, in that order; junction bases with no gene match: 13. The CDR3 has 16 residues. Germline V CDR1 and CDR2: SGDLS, YYNGEE. The CDR3 nucleotides read TGTGCCAGCAGCTCCAAGACTAGCGGGACCTCAGGGGAGCAGTTCTTC. Translated, it gives CASSSKTSGTSGEQFF.

The table lists this clonotype with many counts. This chain links TRBV12-3 or TRBV12-4 with TRBJ1-2, with unresolved D. This CDR3 spans 11 amino acids. Deletions cut 5 bases from V and 5 bases from J, with 6 bases between. This CDR3 is CASSVGYGYTF. The CDR3 coding sequence is TGTGCCAGCAGTGTTGGGTATGGCTACACCTTC.

CDR3 in DNA: TGTGCCTGGAGTTTTGGGCCCTACTCTGGAAACACCATATATTTT. Its protein product is CAWSFGPYSGNTIYF. The chain links TRBV30 to TRBJ1-3, with D unclear. V was shortened by 2 bases and J by 0 bases, with 11 bases between the two germline ends. This CDR3 contains 15 residues. In germline, CDR1 is GTSNPN, CDR2 SVGIG (reference sequence).

There are a few counts of this clonotype. The rearrangement joins TRBV4-1 to TRBJ2-3, with D possibly TRBD1 on 5 matching bases. CDR1 and CDR2 from the germline V gene are MGHRA and YSYEKL. V lost 1 base, J lost 0 bases, and 14 bases lay in between. This CDR3 contains 17 residues. CDR3 DNA sequence: TGCGCCAGCAGCCAAGCTTGGGGCTCCCCTAGCACAGATACGCAGTATTTT. Amino acids: CASSQAWGSPSTDTQYF.

Of note for this clonotype: It may be a read error: a sequence one base away is much more abundant. This chain connects TRBV7-2 to TRBJ1-1; a possible D gene is TRBD1 (5 bases). The germline V gene has CDR1 SGHTA and CDR2 FQGNSA. Deletions cut 1 base from V and 3 bases from J, with 12 bases between. This CDR3 is 15 amino acids long. The CDR3 region has the DNA TGTGCCAGCAGCTTAGAATTTGGGGGGGACACTGAAGCTTTCTTT. Its translation: CASSLEFGGDTEAFF. The full variable domain, its missing parts supplied by reference TRBV7-2 and TRBJ1-1, is GAGVSQSPSNKVTEKGKDVELRCDPISGHTALYWYRQSLGQGLEFLIYFQGNSAPDKSGLPSDRFSAERTGGSVSTLTIQRTQQEDSAVYLCASSLEFGGDTEAFFGQGTRLTVV.

This clonotype was detected many times. The CDR3 DNA sequence: TGTGCCAGCAGTTGGACGGTGTTGGATACGCAGTATTTT. This codes for CASSWTVLDTQYF. The V gene is TRBV28, the J gene TRBJ2-3; D remains ambiguous. The V gene's germline CDR1 is MDHEN and CDR2 SYDVKM. The CDR3 covers 13 residues. V dropped 4 bases and J dropped 6 bases, with 11 bases sitting between them.

This clonotype was seen repeatedly, ten times or more. The chain carries TRBV10-3 and TRBJ1-2; D perhaps matches TRBD1 (5 bases). Germline values: CDR1 ENHRY, CDR2 SYGVKD. V gave up 0 bases and J gave up 8 bases, with 16 bases separating them. The CDR3 is made up of 15 amino acids. CDR3: CAISESWDSKGGYTF. CDR3 sequence (DNA): TGTGCCATCAGTGAGTCGTGGGACTCCAAAGGAGGCTACACCTTC.

This clonotype appeared many times. This chain joins TRBV28 and TRBJ2-5; possibly TRBD1 for D (6 bases). Germline V gene lookup returns CDR1 MDHEN and CDR2 SYDVKM. The CDR3 loop spans 13 amino acids. The V end was cut by 4 bases, the J end by 5 bases, with 11 bases between. This CDR3 reads CASSSQGYETQYF. CDR3 nucleotide sequence: TGTGCCAGCAGTTCACAGGGTTACGAGACCCAGTACTTC.